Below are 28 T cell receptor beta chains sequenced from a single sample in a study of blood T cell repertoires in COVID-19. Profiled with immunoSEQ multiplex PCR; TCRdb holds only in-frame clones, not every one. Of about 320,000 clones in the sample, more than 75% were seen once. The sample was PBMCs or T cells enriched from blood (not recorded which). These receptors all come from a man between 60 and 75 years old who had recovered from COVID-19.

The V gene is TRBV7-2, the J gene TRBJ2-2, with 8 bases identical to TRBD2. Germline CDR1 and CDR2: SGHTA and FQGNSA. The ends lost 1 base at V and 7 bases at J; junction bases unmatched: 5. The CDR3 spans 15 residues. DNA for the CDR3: TGTGCCAGCAGCTTAGACGGGAGGGCCAACGGGGAGCTGTTTTTT. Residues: CASSLDGRANGELFF.

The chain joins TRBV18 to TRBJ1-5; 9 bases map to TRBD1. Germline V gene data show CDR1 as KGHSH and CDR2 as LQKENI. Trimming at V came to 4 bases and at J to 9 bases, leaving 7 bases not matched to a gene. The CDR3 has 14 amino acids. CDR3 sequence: CASSLGQGDRPQHF. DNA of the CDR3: TGTGCCAGCTCACTGGGACAGGGCGATCGGCCCCAGCATTTT.

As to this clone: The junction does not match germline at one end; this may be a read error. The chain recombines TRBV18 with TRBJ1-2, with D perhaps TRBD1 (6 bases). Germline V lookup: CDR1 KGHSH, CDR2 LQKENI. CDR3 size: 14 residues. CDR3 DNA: TGTGCCAGCTCACCACCTATGCAGGGGAGTCGTTCTTTTTTC. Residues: CASSPPMQGSRSFF.

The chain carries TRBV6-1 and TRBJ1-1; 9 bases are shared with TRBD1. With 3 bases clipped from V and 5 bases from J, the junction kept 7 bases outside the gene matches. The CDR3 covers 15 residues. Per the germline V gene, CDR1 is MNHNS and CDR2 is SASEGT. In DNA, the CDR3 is TGTGCCAGCAGTGAGCATACAGGGGGCGGGACTGAAGCTTTCTTT. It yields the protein CASSEHTGGGTEAFF.

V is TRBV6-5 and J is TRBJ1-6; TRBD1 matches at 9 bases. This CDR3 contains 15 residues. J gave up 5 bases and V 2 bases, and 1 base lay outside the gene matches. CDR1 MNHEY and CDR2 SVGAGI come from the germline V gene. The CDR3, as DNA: TGTGCCAGCAGTTACGGGGACAGGGATAATTCACCCCTCCACTTT. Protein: CASSYGDRDNSPLHF.

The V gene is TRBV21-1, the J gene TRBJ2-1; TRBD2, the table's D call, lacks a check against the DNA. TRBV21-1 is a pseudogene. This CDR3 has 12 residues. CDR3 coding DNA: TGTGCCAGCAGCAGGGGGGATCATGAGCAGTTCTTC. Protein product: CASSRGDHEQFF.

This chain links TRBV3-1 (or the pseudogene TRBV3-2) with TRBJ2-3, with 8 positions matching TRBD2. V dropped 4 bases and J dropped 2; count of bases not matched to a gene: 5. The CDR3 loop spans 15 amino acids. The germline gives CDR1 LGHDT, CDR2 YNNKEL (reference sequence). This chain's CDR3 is CASSPSGSFTDTQYF. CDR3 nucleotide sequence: TGTGCCAGCAGCCCTAGCGGGTCCTTCACAGATACGCAGTATTTT.

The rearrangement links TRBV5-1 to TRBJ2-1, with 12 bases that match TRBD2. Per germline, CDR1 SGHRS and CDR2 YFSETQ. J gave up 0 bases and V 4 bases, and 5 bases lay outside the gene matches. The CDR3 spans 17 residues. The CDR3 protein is CASSPGLAGSSYNEQFF. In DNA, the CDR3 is TGCGCCAGCAGCCCGGGACTAGCGGGCAGCTCCTACAATGAGCAGTTCTTC.

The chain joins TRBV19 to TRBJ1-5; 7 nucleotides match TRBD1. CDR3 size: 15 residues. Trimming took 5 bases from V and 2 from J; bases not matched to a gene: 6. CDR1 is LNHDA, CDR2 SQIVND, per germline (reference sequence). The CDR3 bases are TGTGCCAGTAGTTTTGTCGGACAGGGCAATCAGCCCCAGCATTTT. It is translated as CASSFVGQGNQPQHF. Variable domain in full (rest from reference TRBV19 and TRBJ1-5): DGGITQSPKYLFRKEGQNVTLSCEQNLNHDAMYWYRQDPGQGLRLIYYSQIVNDFQKGDIAEGYSVSREKKESFPLTVTSAQKNPTAFYLCASSFVGQGNQPQHFGDGTRLSIL.

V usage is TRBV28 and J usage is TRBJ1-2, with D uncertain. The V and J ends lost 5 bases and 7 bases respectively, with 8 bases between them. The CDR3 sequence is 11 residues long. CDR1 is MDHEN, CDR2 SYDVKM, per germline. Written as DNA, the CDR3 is TGTGCCAGCAGTGGCACACGTGGCTACACCTTC. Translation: CASSGTRGYTF.

DNA for the CDR3: TGTGCCAGCAGCTCCCCTAGCGGGGGTATTTACGAGCAGTACTTC. Translating it yields CASSSPSGGIYEQYF. The chain has TRBV11-2 and TRBJ2-7; 10 bases fit TRBD2. Germline values: CDR1 SGHAT, CDR2 FQNNGV. This CDR3 is built from 15 residues. The V gene end was trimmed by 4 bases and the J gene end by 4 bases; junction bases not matched to a gene: 7.

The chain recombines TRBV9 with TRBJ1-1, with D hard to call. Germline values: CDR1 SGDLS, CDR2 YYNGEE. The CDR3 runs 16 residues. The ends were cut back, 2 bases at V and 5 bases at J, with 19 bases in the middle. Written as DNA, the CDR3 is TGTGCCAGCAGCGTTAGTTCTTTAGGAGGCCCGACTGAAGCTTTCTTT. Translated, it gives CASSVSSLGGPTEAFF.

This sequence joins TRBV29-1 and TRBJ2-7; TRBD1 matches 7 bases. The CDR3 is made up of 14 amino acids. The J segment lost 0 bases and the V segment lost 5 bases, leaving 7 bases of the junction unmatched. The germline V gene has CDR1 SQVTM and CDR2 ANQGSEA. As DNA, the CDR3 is TGCAGCGTTTTCACAGGGGACCCCTCCTACGAGCAGTACTTC. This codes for CSVFTGDPSYEQYF.

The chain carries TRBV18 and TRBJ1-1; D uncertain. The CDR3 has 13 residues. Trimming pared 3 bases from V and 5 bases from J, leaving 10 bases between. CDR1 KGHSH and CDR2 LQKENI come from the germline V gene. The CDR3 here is CASSPAQQTEAFF. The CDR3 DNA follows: TGTGCCAGCTCACCGGCCCAACAGACTGAAGCTTTCTTT.

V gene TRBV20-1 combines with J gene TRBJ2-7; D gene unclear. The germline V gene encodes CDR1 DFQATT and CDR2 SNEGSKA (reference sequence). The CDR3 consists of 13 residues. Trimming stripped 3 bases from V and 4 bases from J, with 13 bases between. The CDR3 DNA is TGCAGTGCTAGTGCTGGCAGAAATTACGAGCAGTACTTC. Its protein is CSASAGRNYEQYF.

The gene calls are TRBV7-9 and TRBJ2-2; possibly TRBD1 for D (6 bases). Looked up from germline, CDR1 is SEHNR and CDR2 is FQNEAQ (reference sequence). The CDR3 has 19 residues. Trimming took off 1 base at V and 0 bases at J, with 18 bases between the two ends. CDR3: CASSLVAPRQGTNTGELFF. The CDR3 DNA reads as TGTGCCAGCAGCTTAGTCGCTCCCCGGCAGGGGACGAACACCGGGGAGCTGTTTTTT.

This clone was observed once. Written as DNA, the CDR3 is TGTGCCAGTAGTATTGATCTAGCCGGGGAGCAGTACTTC. It is translated as CASSIDLAGEQYF. The chain links TRBV19 to TRBJ2-7; weak D call: TRBD2 (5 bases). Germline CDR1 is LNHDA and CDR2 is SQIVND (reference sequence). This CDR3 is 13 amino acids long. V lost 3 bases, J lost 7 bases, and 13 bases lay in between.

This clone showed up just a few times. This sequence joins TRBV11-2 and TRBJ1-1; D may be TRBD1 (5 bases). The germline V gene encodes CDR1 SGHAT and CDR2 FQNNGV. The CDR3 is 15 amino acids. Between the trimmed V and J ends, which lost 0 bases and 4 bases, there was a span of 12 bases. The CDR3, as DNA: TGTGCCAGCAGCTTAGACGGGGGAGTTAGCACTGAAGCTTTCTTT. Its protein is CASSLDGGVSTEAFF.

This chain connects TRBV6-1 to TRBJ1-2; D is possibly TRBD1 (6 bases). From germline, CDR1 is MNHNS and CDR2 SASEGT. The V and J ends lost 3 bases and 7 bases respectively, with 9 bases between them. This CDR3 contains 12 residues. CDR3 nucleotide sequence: TGTGCCAGCAGTGAGAGGGGGTTTGGCTACACCTTC. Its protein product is CASSERGFGYTF.

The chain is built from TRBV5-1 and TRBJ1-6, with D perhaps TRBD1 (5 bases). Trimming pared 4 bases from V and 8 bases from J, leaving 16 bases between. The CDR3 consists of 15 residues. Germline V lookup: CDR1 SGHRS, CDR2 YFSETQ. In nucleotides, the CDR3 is TGCGCCAGCAGCCCGCAGGGTAGTAGGGATTCACCCCTCCACTTT. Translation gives CASSPQGSRDSPLHF.

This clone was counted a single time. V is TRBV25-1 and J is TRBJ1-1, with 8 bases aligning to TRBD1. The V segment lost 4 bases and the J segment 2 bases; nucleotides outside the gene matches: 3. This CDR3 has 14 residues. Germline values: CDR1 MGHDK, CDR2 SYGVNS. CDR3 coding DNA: TGTGCCAGCAGTGGCAGGGGGCTCAACACTGAAGCTTTCTTT. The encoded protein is CASSGRGLNTEAFF.

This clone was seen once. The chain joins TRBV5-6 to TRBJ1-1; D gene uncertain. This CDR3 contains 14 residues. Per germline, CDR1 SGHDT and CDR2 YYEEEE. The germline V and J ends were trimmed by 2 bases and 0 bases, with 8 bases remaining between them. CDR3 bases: TGTGCCAGCAGCTTACAGTCGGTGAACACTGAAGCTTTCTTT. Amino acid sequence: CASSLQSVNTEAFF.

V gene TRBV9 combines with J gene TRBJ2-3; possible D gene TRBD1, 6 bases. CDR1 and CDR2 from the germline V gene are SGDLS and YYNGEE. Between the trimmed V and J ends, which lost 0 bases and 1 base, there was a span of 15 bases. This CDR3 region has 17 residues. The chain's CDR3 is CASSVGVGAGGTDTQYF. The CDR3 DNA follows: TGTGCCAGCAGCGTAGGAGTCGGGGCAGGGGGCACAGATACGCAGTATTTT.

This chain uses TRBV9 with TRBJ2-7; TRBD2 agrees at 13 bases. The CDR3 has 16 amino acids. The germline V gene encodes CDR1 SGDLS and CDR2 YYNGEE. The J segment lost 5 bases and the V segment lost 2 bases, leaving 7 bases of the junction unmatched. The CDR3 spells CASSVGTSGILHEQYF. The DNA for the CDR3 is TGTGCCAGCAGCGTTGGGACTAGCGGGATTCTCCACGAGCAGTACTTC.

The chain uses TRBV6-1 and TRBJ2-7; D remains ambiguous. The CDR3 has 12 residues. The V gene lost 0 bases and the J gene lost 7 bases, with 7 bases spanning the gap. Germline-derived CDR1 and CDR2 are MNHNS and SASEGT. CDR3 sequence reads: CASSEAQVEQYF. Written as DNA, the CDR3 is TGTGCCAGCAGTGAAGCTCAGGTGGAGCAGTACTTC.

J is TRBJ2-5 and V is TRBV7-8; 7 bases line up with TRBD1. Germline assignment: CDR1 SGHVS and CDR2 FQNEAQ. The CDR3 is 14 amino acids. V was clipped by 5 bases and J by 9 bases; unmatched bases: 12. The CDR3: CASSGRDPQGAQYF. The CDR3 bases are TGTGCCAGCAGCGGCAGGGACCCCCAGGGGGCCCAGTACTTC.

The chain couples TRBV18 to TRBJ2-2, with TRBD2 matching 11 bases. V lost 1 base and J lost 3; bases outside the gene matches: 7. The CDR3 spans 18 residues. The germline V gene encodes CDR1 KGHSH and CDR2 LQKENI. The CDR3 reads CASSPRTLAGGDTGELFF. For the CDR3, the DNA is TGTGCCAGCTCACCACGGACTCTAGCGGGGGGTGACACCGGGGAGCTGTTTTTT.

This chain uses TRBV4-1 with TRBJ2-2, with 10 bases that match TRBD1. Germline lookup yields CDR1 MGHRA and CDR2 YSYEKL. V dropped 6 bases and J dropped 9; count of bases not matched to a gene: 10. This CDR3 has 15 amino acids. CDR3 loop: CASRDPGTGARELFF. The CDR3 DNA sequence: TGCGCCAGCAGGGATCCCGGGACAGGGGCGAGGGAGCTGTTTTTT.